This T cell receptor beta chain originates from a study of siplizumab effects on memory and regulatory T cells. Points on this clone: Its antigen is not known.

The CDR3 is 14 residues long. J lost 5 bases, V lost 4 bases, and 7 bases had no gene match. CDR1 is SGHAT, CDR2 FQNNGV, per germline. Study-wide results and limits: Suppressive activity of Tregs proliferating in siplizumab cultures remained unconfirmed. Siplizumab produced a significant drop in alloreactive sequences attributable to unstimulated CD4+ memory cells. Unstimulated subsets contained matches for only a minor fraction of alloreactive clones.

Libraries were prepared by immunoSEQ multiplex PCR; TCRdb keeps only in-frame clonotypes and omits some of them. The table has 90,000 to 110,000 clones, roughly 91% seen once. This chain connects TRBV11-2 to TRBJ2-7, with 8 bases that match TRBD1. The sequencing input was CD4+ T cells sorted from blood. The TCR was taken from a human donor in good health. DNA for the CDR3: TGTGCCAGCAGCTCATTCAGGGGGCGGAACGAGCAGTACTTC. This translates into CASSSFRGRNEQYF.